The 3 T cell receptor beta chains listed next were all sequenced from one sample in a study of OX40 agonist ivuxolimab in advanced cancers. Libraries were prepared by immunoSEQ multiplex PCR; TCRdb keeps only in-frame clonotypes and omits some of them. The profile shows just under 80,000 clones, 89% of them singletons. The source was CD4+ or CD8+ T cells sorted from blood, collected in a trial of the OX40 agonist ivuxolimab. The receptors originated from an adult with an advanced solid tumor such as melanoma, head and neck, liver or kidney cancer.

The chain links TRBV2 to TRBJ2-1; 10 positions match TRBD2. The V gene's germline CDR1 is SNHLY and CDR2 FYNNEI. This CDR3 is built from 14 residues. V lost 8 bases to trimming and J lost 8 bases; unmatched junction nucleotides: 9. CDR3 nucleotide sequence: TGTGCCAGCGGGTGGTCTAGCGGGAGTTATGAGCAGTTCTTC. Translated, it gives CASGWSSGSYEQFF.

The chain links TRBV9 to TRBJ2-2, with a possible D match to TRBD1 (6 bases). V was shortened by 0 bases and J by 6 bases, with 9 bases between the two germline ends. This CDR3 is 14 amino acids long. Germline-derived CDR1 and CDR2 are SGDLS and YYNGEE. CDR3 residues: CASSVESGAGELFF. The CDR3, as DNA: TGTGCCAGCAGCGTAGAGTCAGGGGCCGGGGAGCTGTTTTTT.

This sequence joins TRBV5-1 and TRBJ1-4, with D possibly matching TRBD1 (5 bases). This CDR3 has 17 amino acids. Looked up from germline, CDR1 is SGHRS and CDR2 is YFSETQ. The V gene lost 0 bases and the J gene lost 0 bases, with 12 bases spanning the gap. The CDR3 DNA reads as TGCGCCAGCAGCTTGGGTGGGGGAACCACAACTAATGAAAAACTGTTTTTT. Translated, it gives CASSLGGGTTTNEKLFF.